The 15 T cell receptor beta chains below were found in one sample sequenced in a study of cytomegalovirus exposure and HLA in healthy donors. 13 Jbeta primers and 60 Vbeta primers were used for the PCR. Some clones are missing from TCRdb's copy, which holds only in-frame ones; the method was immunoSEQ multiplex PCR. The repertoire holds approximately 240,000 clones, with 70% to 80% as singletons. Material: PBMCs. The receptors stem from a woman aged 60-75 years in good health and CMV-seropositive.

The chain uses TRBV18 and TRBJ2-7; 12 bases are a match to TRBD1. This CDR3 spans 15 amino acids. The germline V gene encodes CDR1 KGHSH and CDR2 LQKENI. V lost 6 bases, J lost 7 bases, and 10 bases stayed unmatched. The DNA for the CDR3 is TGTGCCAGCTCCCGAGGGGGACAGGGGGCGTATGAGCAGTACTTC. It yields the protein CASSRGGQGAYEQYF. The full variable domain, with the rest looked up from reference TRBV18 and TRBJ2-7, is NAGVMQNPRHLVRRRGQEARLRCSPMKGHSHVYWYRQLPEEGLKFMVYLQKENIIDESGMPKERFSAEFPKEGPSILRIQQVVRGDSAAYFCASSRGGQGAYEQYFGPGTRLTVT.

The CDR3: CAWRPPGADTQYF. Written as DNA, the CDR3 is TGTGCCTGGAGGCCCCCGGGGGCAGATACGCAGTATTTT. The chain carries TRBV30 and TRBJ2-3, with a possible D match to TRBD2 (6 bases). The CDR3 sequence is 13 residues long. The V and J ends lost 3 bases and 4 bases respectively, with 11 bases between them. Germline V gene lookup returns CDR1 GTSNPN and CDR2 SVGIG (reference sequence).

V gene TRBV19 combines with J gene TRBJ2-1; 10 bases match TRBD2. The V gene's germline CDR1 is LNHDA and CDR2 SQIVND (reference sequence). The length of the CDR3 is 14 residues. After removal of 4 bases from V and 8 bases from J, the junction contained 5 bases not matched to a gene. The DNA of the CDR3 is TGTGCCAGTAGTAGGCTAGCGGGAGCCCATGAGCAGTTCTTC. Protein: CASSRLAGAHEQFF.

A few counts support this clone. The chain recombines TRBV19 with TRBJ1-5; 8 nucleotides match TRBD1. This CDR3 is built from 13 residues. CDR1 is LNHDA, CDR2 SQIVND, per germline (reference sequence). V was clipped by 6 bases and J by 6 bases; unmatched bases: 4. The CDR3: CASRKTGGQPQHF. CDR3 DNA: TGTGCCAGTAGGAAAACAGGGGGTCAGCCCCAGCATTTT. Combining the CDR3 with reference TRBV19 and TRBJ1-5 gives the whole variable domain DGGITQSPKYLFRKEGQNVTLSCEQNLNHDAMYWYRQDPGQGLRLIYYSQIVNDFQKGDIAEGYSVSREKKESFPLTVTSAQKNPTAFYLCASRKTGGQPQHFGDGTRLSIL.

A few counts support this clone. In DNA, the CDR3 is TGTGCCAGCAGGAGCAGGGGGTCGGCAGATACGCAGTATTTT. This sequence encodes CASRSRGSADTQYF. V gene TRBV2 combines with J gene TRBJ2-3, with TRBD1 matching over 7 bases. Germline CDR1 reads SNHLY; CDR2 reads FYNNEI. Trimming took 6 bases from V and 4 from J; bases not matched to a gene: 7. The CDR3 is 14 residues long.

A few counts support this clone. The J gene is TRBJ1-5, the V gene TRBV5-6, with 7 bases identical to TRBD1. Germline assignment: CDR1 SGHDT and CDR2 YYEEEE. V dropped 1 base and J dropped 9; count of bases not matched to a gene: 10. This CDR3 has 15 amino acids. Here the CDR3 DNA reads TGTGCCAGCAGCTTGCAGGGGGATATAATCCGGCCCCAGCATTTT. It yields the protein CASSLQGDIIRPQHF.

The chain couples TRBV4-2 to TRBJ2-6, with a tentative D call TRBD2 (5 bases). The CDR3 contains 15 residues. Germline CDR1 and CDR2: LGHNA and YNFKEQ. With 2 bases removed from V and 2 bases from J, the gap between germline ends came to 7 bases. The CDR3 DNA reads TGTGCCAGCAGCCAACGGGATACTGGGGCCAACGTCCTGACTTTC. Residues: CASSQRDTGANVLTF.

This clone was seen only a few times. The genes are TRBV19 and TRBJ2-7, with 8 bases identical to TRBD1. The CDR3 contains 12 residues. In germline, CDR1 is LNHDA, CDR2 SQIVND (reference sequence). Trimming at V came to 9 bases and at J to 2 bases, leaving 3 bases not matched to a gene. CDR3 residues: CARRTGTYEQYF. Written as DNA, the CDR3 is TGTGCCAGAAGGACAGGGACCTACGAGCAGTACTTC.

The chain uses TRBV5-1 and TRBJ2-1; 7 bases are shared with TRBD2. The CDR3 loop spans 16 amino acids. Germline CDR1 and CDR2: SGHRS and YFSETQ. V lost 0 bases, J lost 5 bases, and 8 bases stayed unmatched. The DNA for the CDR3 is TGCGCCAGCAGCTTGGATCCCGCGGGGGATAACAATGAGCAGTTCTTC. This translates into CASSLDPAGDNNEQFF.

The chain carries TRBV25-1 and TRBJ2-2; TRBD1 aligns across 7 bases. V lost 5 bases to trimming and J lost 1 base; unmatched junction nucleotides: 1. This CDR3 comprises 14 residues. CDR1 is MGHDK and CDR2 is SYGVNS in the germline V gene. The CDR3, as DNA: TGTGCCAGCAGTTGGGACAGGAACACCGGGGAGCTGTTTTTT. Translation: CASSWDRNTGELFF.

J is TRBJ2-7 and V is TRBV28, with 9 bases identical to TRBD1. The germline V gene has CDR1 MDHEN and CDR2 SYDVKM. The length of the CDR3 is 14 residues. V shed 5 bases and J 5 bases; nucleotides not matched to a gene: 7. CDR3 amino acids: CASSPGTGRNEQYF. The CDR3 coding sequence is TGTGCCAGCAGTCCCGGGACAGGGAGAAACGAGCAGTACTTC.

The rearrangement joins TRBV27 to TRBJ2-3; D ambiguous. The V end lost 1 base, the J end lost 0 bases, and 5 bases lay between the germline ends. From germline, CDR1 is MNHEY and CDR2 SMNVEV (reference sequence). This CDR3 is built from 14 residues. CDR3 nucleotides: TGTGCCAGCAGTTTATTTCGGAGCACAGATACGCAGTATTTT. Its translation: CASSLFRSTDTQYF.

The CDR3 protein is CASSGQGANSPLHF. The CDR3 coding sequence is TGTGCCAGTAGTGGACAGGGGGCGAATTCACCCCTCCACTTT. The chain joins TRBV19 to TRBJ1-6; 11 bases are shared with TRBD1. The V gene end was trimmed by 5 bases and the J gene end by 7 bases; junction bases not matched to a gene: 1. Germline assignment: CDR1 LNHDA and CDR2 SQIVND (reference sequence). This CDR3 is built from 14 residues.

The chain links TRBV5-1 to TRBJ2-3; no clear D gene. From germline, CDR1 is SGHRS and CDR2 YFSETQ. This CDR3 is 15 amino acids long. V was clipped by 2 bases and J by 0 bases, with 10 bases between them. The CDR3 DNA follows: TGCGCCAGCAGCTTCCCCACACCTAGCACAGATACGCAGTATTTT. It translates to CASSFPTPSTDTQYF.

The chain recombines TRBV7-9 with TRBJ1-4, with D perhaps matching TRBD1 (6 bases). The CDR3 covers 16 residues. V lost 5 bases, J lost 4 bases, and 17 bases lay in between. CDR1 and CDR2 from the germline V gene are SEHNR and FQNEAQ (reference sequence). The DNA for the CDR3 is TGTGCCAGCAGCCAGACGGGGGGGCGCGTTAATGAAAAACTGTTTTTT. Its translation is CASSQTGGRVNEKLFF.